This TCR beta chain is from a study of CD8 T cells in ankylosing spondylitis. Study-wide results and limits: Blood of patients with ankylosing spondylitis appeared to be characterized by a TCR beta motif of several highly homologous variants.

Molecular-barcoded quantitative 5'-RACE produced these TCR beta libraries. TCRdb analysed the 5' RACE reads with MiXCR anew, one entry per CDR3 protein. This table has a few hundred thousand distinct CDR3 sequences, 8% appearing once. This clonotype occurred many times. As yet, its antigen is unknown. The CDR3 contains 14 residues. The germline V gene has CDR1 LNHDA and CDR2 SQIVND (reference sequence). Trimming stripped 4 bases from V and 4 bases from J, with 13 bases between. This TCR came from a male donor with ankylosing spondylitis. This chain links TRBV19 with TRBJ1-1, with a weak D call TRBD1 (6 bases). The sequencing input was blood, either unsorted or a sorted T cell fraction (not recorded which). The CDR3 sequence is CASSTDRLGTEAFF. Here the CDR3 DNA reads TGTGCCAGTAGTACCGACAGGTTGGGCACTGAAGCTTTCTTT.